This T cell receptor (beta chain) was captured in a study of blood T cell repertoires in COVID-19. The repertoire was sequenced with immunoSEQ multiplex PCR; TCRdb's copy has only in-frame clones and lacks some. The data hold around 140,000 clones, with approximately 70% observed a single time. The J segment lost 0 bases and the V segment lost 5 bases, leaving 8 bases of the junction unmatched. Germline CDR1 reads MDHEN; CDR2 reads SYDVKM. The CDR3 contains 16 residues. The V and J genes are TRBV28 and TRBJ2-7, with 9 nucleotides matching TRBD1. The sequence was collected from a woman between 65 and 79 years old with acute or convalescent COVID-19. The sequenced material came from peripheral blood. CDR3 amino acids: CASSPGTGYPSYEQYF. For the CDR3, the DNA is TGTGCCAGCAGTCCCGGGACAGGGTACCCCTCCTACGAGCAGTACTTC.